This T cell receptor (beta chain) was captured in a study of T cell responses to AZD1222 COVID-19 vaccine. Study-wide points: Researchers took repertoire samples only after the peak T cell response had come.

Produced via immunoSEQ multiplex PCR; TCRdb's table is partial and in-frame only. The sample records about 120,000 clones, around 87% being singletons. Comments on this clone: Its antigen remains unknown.

The CDR3 is 16 residues long. The ends lost 3 bases at V and 6 bases at J; junction bases unmatched: 7. The germline V gene has CDR1 MDHEN and CDR2 SYDVKM. The chain links TRBV28 to TRBJ2-1; 11 bases align to TRBD2. Specimen: peripheral blood, collected on day 0 of AZD1222 vaccination. The source of this sequence is an adult in good health. CDR3 protein: CASSLGGTSGPNEQFF. For the CDR3, the DNA is TGTGCCAGCAGTTTGGGTGGGACTAGCGGCCCCAATGAGCAGTTCTTC.